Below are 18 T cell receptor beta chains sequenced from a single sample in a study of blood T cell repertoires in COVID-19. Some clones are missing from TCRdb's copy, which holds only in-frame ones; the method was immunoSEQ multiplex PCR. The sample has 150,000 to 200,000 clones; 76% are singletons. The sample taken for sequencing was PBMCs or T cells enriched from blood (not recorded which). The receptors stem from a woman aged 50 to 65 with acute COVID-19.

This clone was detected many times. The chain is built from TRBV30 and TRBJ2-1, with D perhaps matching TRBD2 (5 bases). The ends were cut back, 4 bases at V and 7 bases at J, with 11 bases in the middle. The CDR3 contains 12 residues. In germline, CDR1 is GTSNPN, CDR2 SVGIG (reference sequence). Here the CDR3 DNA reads TGTGCCTGGATGTCGTCGGGAAATGAGCAGTTCTTC. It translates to CAWMSSGNEQFF.

CDR3 region: CASSSGVSWEYTF. DNA of the CDR3: TGTGCCAGCAGCTCGGGGGTATCCTGGGAGTACACCTTC. The V call is TRBV7-8, the J call TRBJ1-2, with D perhaps TRBD1 (5 bases). Trimming left V 4 bases short and J 11 bases short, with 17 bases between. Germline V gene data show CDR1 as SGHVS and CDR2 as FQNEAQ. This CDR3 is 13 amino acids long.

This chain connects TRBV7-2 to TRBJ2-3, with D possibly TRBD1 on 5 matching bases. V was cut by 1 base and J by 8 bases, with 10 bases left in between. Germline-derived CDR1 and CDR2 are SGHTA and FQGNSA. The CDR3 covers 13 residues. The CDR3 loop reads CASSLDRLGTQYF. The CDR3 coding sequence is TGTGCCAGCAGCTTAGACAGGCTGGGTACGCAGTATTTT.

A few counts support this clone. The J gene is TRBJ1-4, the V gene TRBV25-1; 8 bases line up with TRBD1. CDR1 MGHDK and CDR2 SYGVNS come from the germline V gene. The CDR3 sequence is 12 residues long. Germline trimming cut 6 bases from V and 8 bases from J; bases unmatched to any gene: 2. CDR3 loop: CASRQGEEKLFF. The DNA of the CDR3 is TGTGCCAGCAGACAGGGGGAGGAAAAACTGTTTTTT.

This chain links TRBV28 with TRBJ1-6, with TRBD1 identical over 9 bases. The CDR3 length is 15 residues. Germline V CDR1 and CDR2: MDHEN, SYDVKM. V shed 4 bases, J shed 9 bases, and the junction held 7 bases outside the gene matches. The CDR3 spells CASSSRQGGFSPLHF. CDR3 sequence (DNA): TGTGCCAGCAGTTCCCGACAGGGGGGATTTTCACCCCTCCACTTT.

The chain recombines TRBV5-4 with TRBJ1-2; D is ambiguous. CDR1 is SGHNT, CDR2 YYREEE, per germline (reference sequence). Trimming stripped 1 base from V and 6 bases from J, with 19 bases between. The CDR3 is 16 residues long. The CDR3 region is CASSLYAVQSEDGYTF. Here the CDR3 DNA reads TGTGCCAGCAGCTTGTACGCGGTCCAATCGGAAGATGGCTACACCTTC. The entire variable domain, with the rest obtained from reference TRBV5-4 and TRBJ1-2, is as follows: ETGVTQSPTHLIKTRGQQVTLRCSSQSGHNTVSWYQQALGQGPQFIFQYYREEENGRGNFPPRFSGLQFPNYSSELNVNALELDDSALYLCASSLYAVQSEDGYTFGSGTRLTVV.

CDR3 sequence reads: CASASREGIDEKLFF. CDR3 nucleotides: TGTGCCAGCGCTTCGCGGGAGGGCATCGATGAAAAACTGTTTTTT. The gene calls are TRBV5-5 and TRBJ1-4; D gene ambiguous. Germline-derived CDR1 and CDR2 are SGHKS and YYEKEE (reference sequence). V was trimmed by 7 bases and J by 6 bases, leaving 19 bases between them. The length of the CDR3 is 15 residues. Drawing the rest from reference TRBV5-5 and TRBJ1-4, the complete variable domain is DAGVTQSPTHLIKTRGQQVTLRCSPISGHKSVSWYQQVLGQGPQFIFQYYEKEERGRGNFPDRFSARQFPNYSSELNVNALLLGDSALYLCASASREGIDEKLFFGSGTQLSVL.

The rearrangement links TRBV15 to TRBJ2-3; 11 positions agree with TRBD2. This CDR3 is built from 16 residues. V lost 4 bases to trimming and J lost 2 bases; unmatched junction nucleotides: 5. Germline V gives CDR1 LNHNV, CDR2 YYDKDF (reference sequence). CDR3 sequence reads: CATSTRTSGLTDTQYF. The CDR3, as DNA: TGTGCCACCAGCACTAGGACTAGCGGGCTCACAGATACGCAGTATTTT.

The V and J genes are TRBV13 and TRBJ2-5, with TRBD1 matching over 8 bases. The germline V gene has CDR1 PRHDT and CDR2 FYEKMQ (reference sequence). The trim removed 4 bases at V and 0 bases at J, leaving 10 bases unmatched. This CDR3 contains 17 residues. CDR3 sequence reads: CASSWPIGQGYQETQYF. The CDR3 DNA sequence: TGTGCCAGCAGCTGGCCTATAGGACAGGGATACCAAGAGACCCAGTACTTC.

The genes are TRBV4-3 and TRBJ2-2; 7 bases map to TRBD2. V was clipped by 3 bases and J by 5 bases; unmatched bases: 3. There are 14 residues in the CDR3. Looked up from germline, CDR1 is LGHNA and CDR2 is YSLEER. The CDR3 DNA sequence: TGCGCCAGCAGCCATGAGCGGGGAACCGGGGAGCTGTTTTTT. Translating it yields CASSHERGTGELFF.

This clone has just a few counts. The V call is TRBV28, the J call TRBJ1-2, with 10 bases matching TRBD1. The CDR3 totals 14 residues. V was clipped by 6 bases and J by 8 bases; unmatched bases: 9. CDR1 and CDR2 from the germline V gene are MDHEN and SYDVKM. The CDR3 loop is CASSRTGQGKGYTF. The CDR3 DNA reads TGTGCCAGCAGCCGCACGGGACAGGGGAAAGGCTACACCTTC.

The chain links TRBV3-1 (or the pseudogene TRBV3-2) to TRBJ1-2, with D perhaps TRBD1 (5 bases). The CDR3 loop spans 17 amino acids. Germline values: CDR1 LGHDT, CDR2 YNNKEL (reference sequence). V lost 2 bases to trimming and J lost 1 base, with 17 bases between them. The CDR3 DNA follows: TGTGCCAGCAGCCAAAGCCCGGACCGGAGGGGTAACTATGGCTACACCTTC. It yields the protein CASSQSPDRRGNYGYTF.

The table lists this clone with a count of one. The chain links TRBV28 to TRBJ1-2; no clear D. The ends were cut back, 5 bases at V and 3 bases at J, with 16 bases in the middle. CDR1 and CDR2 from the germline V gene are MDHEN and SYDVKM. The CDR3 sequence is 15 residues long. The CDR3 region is CASSGIIQRDYGYTF. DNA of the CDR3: TGTGCCAGCAGTGGGATAATACAGCGGGACTATGGCTACACCTTC.

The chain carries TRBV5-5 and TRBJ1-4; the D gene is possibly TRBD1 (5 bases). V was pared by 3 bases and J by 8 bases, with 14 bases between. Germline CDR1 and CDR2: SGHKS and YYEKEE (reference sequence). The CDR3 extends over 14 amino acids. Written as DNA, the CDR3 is TGTGCCAGCAGCTCGGGGGACGGGGACGAAAAACTGTTTTTT. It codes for CASSSGDGDEKLFF.

In DNA form, the CDR3 reads TGTGCCAGTATGGGACAGGGCGGATCACCCCTCCACTTT. Protein: CASMGQGGSPLHF. J is TRBJ1-6 and V is TRBV19; TRBD1 aligns across 9 bases. V shed 7 bases, J shed 10 bases, and the junction held 5 bases outside the gene matches. Per the germline V gene, CDR1 is LNHDA and CDR2 is SQIVND (reference sequence). The length of the CDR3 is 13 residues.

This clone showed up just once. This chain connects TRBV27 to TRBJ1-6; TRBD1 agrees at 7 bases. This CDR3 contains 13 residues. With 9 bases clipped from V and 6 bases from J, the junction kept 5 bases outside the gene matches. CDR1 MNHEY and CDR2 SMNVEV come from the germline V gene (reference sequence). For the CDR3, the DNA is TGTGCCAGTAAGACAGGGCTTAATTCACCCCTCCACTTT. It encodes CASKTGLNSPLHF.

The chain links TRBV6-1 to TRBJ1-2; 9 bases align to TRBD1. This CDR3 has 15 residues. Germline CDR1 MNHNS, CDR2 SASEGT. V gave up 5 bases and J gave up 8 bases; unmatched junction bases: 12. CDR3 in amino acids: CASSPRQGEVRGYTF. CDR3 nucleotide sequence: TGTGCCAGCAGTCCCCGACAGGGGGAGGTCCGGGGCTACACCTTC.

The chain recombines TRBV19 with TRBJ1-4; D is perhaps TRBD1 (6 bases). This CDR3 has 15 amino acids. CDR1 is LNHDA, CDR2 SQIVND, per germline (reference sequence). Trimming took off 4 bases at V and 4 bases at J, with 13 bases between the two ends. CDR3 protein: CASSTAQGFNEKLFF. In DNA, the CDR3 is TGTGCCAGTAGTACCGCGCAGGGGTTTAATGAAAAACTGTTTTTT. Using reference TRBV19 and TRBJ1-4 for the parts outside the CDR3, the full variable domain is DGGITQSPKYLFRKEGQNVTLSCEQNLNHDAMYWYRQDPGQGLRLIYYSQIVNDFQKGDIAEGYSVSREKKESFPLTVTSAQKNPTAFYLCASSTAQGFNEKLFFGSGTQLSVL.